Below, 15 T cell receptor beta chains from the same sample are listed, as sequenced in a study of T cell repertoires in cytomegalovirus infection. TCRdb itself ran the reads through MiXCR, one entry per CDR3 protein. The repertoire holds fewer than 85,000 distinct CDR3 sequences, with under 4.5% as singletons. The sequenced sample consisted of PBMCs. Source of these receptors: a human donor in good health (CMV status not recorded). Some clones in this sample may be carry-over from other donors' samples.

This clonotype has a count of ten or more. The V and J genes are TRBV7-2 and TRBJ1-1, with D perhaps TRBD1 (6 bases). CDR3 size: 14 residues. Trimming cost V 1 base and J 4 bases, with 10 bases left between them. From germline, CDR1 is SGHTA and CDR2 FQGNSA. In nucleotides, the CDR3 is TGTGCCAGCAGCTTAGAGGGGGGTGTCACTGAAGCTTTCTTT. Its translation is CASSLEGGVTEAFF.

This clonotype has ten or more counts. The chain has TRBV7-2 and TRBJ2-7; 11 bases map to TRBD2. The CDR3 has 16 amino acids. CDR1 is SGHTA, CDR2 FQGNSA, per germline. V shed 5 bases and J 2 bases; nucleotides not matched to a gene: 8. In DNA form, the CDR3 reads TGTGCCAGCAGCCTGTCGGGACTAGCGGCAACCTACGAGCAGTACTTC. Translating it yields CASSLSGLAATYEQYF.

This clonotype came up many times. J is TRBJ2-1 and V is TRBV5-6, with D possibly matching TRBD2 (6 bases). The CDR3 totals 14 residues. Trimming pared 2 bases from V and 5 bases from J, leaving 11 bases between. Germline CDR1 is SGHDT and CDR2 is YYEEEE. In DNA, the CDR3 is TGTGCCAGCAGCTTTCGGGGGTTCAACAATGAGCAGTTCTTC. Its protein product is CASSFRGFNNEQFF.

Points on this clonotype: Just one base apart from a much larger clone, this may be a read error. The chain employs TRBV29-1 and TRBJ1-2, with D hard to call. CDR3 length: 9 residues. Germline loops: CDR1 SQVTM, CDR2 ANQGSEA. The CDR3 nucleotides read TGCCGCGTTGTGGTCGGGTACACCTTC. Translating gives CRVVVGYTF.

In this sample, this clonotype turned up many times. In DNA, the CDR3 is TGTGCCAGCAGCTTAAGGACTAGCGGGTATAGGGGGTCCTACGAGCAGTACTTC. It yields the protein CASSLRTSGYRGSYEQYF. V and J are TRBV7-2 and TRBJ2-7; 11 bases agree with TRBD2. Germline V gene data show CDR1 as SGHTA and CDR2 as FQGNSA. Trimming at V came to 2 bases and at J to 1 base, leaving 10 bases not matched to a gene. The CDR3 is made up of 18 amino acids.

This clonotype was counted at least ten times. CDR3 amino acids: CASSLTSLNTQYF. The DNA for the CDR3 is TGTGCCAGCAGCTTGACTAGCTTGAACACGCAGTATTTT. The chain is built from TRBV7-2 and TRBJ2-3, with 7 bases identical to TRBD2. Per the germline V gene, CDR1 is SGHTA and CDR2 is FQGNSA. The CDR3 length is 13 residues. The junction had 6 bases not matched to a gene; V was cut back by 3 bases and J by 9 bases.

This clonotype appeared many times. One junction end does not reproduce the germline sequence, and a read error may be involved. The rearrangement joins TRBV4-1 to TRBJ1-4, with 8 positions matching TRBD1. In germline, CDR1 is MGHRA, CDR2 YSYEKL. This CDR3 has 16 residues. CDR3 nucleotide sequence: TGTGCCAGCAGCCAAGGGCCGGGACAGGTTAATGAAAAACTGTTTTTT. It is translated as CASSQGPGQVNEKLFF.

This clonotype was recorded many times. The V gene is TRBV2, the J gene TRBJ2-5; 7 bases fit TRBD2. Germline CDR1 reads SNHLY; CDR2 reads FYNNEI. The V segment lost 6 bases and the J segment 4 bases; nucleotides outside the gene matches: 20. The CDR3 length is 18 residues. The CDR3 is CASRAASGISGGRETQYF. CDR3 nucleotide sequence: TGTGCCAGCAGGGCGGCCAGCGGGATATCGGGTGGTCGAGAGACCCAGTACTTC.

Many counts were recorded for this clonotype. The V gene is TRBV5-5, the J gene TRBJ2-3, with TRBD1 matching 7 bases. Germline CDR1 is SGHKS and CDR2 is YYEKEE (reference sequence). The CDR3 totals 15 residues. The V and J ends lost 1 base and 7 bases, in that order; junction bases with no gene match: 9. CDR3 in amino acids: CASSLNDRAANTQYF. CDR3 coding DNA: TGTGCCAGCAGCTTGAACGACAGGGCGGCGAATACGCAGTATTTT.

This clonotype showed up many times. The J gene is TRBJ2-1, the V gene TRBV4-3; 9 bases align to TRBD2. Germline lookup yields CDR1 LGHNA and CDR2 YSLEER. CDR3 length: 18 amino acids. Losses at the gene ends were 1 base for V and 7 bases for J; bases not matched to a gene: 14. For the CDR3, the DNA is TGCGCCAGCAGCCAAGCGGGCCCCCTAGCGGGACCGGGGAATGAGCAGTTCTTC. Encoded protein: CASSQAGPLAGPGNEQFF.

This clonotype showed up many times. The J gene is TRBJ1-5, the V gene TRBV19; D possibly corresponds to TRBD1 (5 bases). The CDR3 is 15 amino acids. The germline V gene has CDR1 LNHDA and CDR2 SQIVND (reference sequence). V was trimmed by 3 bases and J by 6 bases, leaving 15 bases between them. The CDR3 sequence: CASSMRGLLSQPQHF. The CDR3, as DNA: TGTGCCAGTAGTATGAGGGGCCTCCTCAGTCAGCCCCAGCATTTT.

Points on this clonotype: Since a much larger clone is just one base distant, this may be a read error. The chain is built from TRBV7-2 and TRBJ1-4, with D perhaps TRBD1 (5 bases). Germline CDR1 and CDR2: SGHTA and FQGNSA. The CDR3 loop spans 14 amino acids. The CDR3 region is CASSLDPGTGKLLF. The CDR3 DNA sequence: TGTGCCAGCAGCCTCGACCCAGGGACTGGAAAACTGCTTTTT.

Many counts were recorded for this clonotype. CDR3 in amino acids: CASSTYHGFGVNTEAFF. In DNA form, the CDR3 reads TGTGCCAGCAGCACTTACCACGGTTTTGGGGTGAACACTGAAGCTTTCTTT. This rearrangement joins TRBV7-2 to TRBJ1-1; D uncertain. This CDR3 spans 17 amino acids. CDR1 SGHTA and CDR2 FQGNSA come from the germline V gene. The ends were cut back, 5 bases at V and 0 bases at J, with 19 bases in the middle.

This clonotype occurred many times. This sequence joins TRBV12-3 or TRBV12-4 and TRBJ2-1; D could derive from TRBD1 or TRBD2 (5 bases each). Trimming left V 8 bases short and J 6 bases short, with 5 bases between. This CDR3 spans 10 amino acids. The CDR3 loop is CASGGNEQFF. In nucleotides, the CDR3 is TGTGCCAGCGGGGGCAATGAGCAGTTCTTC.

This clonotype was detected ten times or more. The J gene is TRBJ1-3, the V gene TRBV28; D gene uncertain. V was clipped by 5 bases and J by 4 bases, with 15 bases between them. Germline CDR1 reads MDHEN; CDR2 reads SYDVKM. This CDR3 has 15 amino acids. DNA for the CDR3: TGTGCCAGCAGTGTAGCCCGGGTATCAGGAAACACCATATATTTT. Translating gives CASSVARVSGNTIYF.